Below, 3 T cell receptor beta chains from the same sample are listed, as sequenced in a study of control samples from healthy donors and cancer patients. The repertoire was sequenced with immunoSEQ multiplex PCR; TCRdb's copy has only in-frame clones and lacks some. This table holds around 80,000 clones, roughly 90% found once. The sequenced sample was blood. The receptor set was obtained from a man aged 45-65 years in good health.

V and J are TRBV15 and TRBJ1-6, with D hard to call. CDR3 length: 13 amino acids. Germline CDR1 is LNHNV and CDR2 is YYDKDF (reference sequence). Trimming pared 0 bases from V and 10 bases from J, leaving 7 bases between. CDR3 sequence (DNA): TGTGCCACCAGCAGAGATTGGAGGTCACCCCTCCACTTT. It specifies CATSRDWRSPLHF.

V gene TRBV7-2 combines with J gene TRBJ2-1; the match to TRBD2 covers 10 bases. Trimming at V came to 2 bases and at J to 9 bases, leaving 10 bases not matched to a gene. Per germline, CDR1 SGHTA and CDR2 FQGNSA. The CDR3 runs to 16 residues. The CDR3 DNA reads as TGTGCCAGCAGCTTATATTTTGGTAGCGGGGGGTCTGAGCAGTTCTTC. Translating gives CASSLYFGSGGSEQFF.

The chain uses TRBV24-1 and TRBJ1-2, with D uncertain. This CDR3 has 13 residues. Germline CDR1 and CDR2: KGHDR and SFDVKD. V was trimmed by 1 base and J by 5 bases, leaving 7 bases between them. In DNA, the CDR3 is TGTGCCACCAGTGATTTAGGCGGGTATGGCTACACCTTC. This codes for CATSDLGGYGYTF.